Presented here are 15 T cell receptor beta chains from one specimen sequenced in a study of cytomegalovirus exposure and HLA in healthy donors. PCR employed 60 Vbeta and 13 Jbeta primers. TCRdb keeps only in-frame clones here, not all; method: immunoSEQ multiplex PCR. Seen here are fewer than 95,000 clones, around 81% observed once, and the top ten hold 0.55% to 0.65%. Specimen: PBMCs. Every receptor here comes from a man younger than 40 in good health and CMV-seronegative.

As to this clone: Other DNA sequences in the same sample also yield this CDR3. The chain employs TRBV19 and TRBJ2-1, with D maybe TRBD2 (7 bases). The germline CDR1 and CDR2 sequences are LNHDA and SQIVND (reference sequence). The CDR3 is made up of 15 amino acids. Trimming pared 3 bases from V and 4 bases from J, leaving 13 bases between. The CDR3 coding sequence is TGTGCCAGTAGTATTGGCGGGGGCTCTTACAATGAGCAGTTCTTC. It encodes CASSIGGGSYNEQFF.

The V call is TRBV6-1, the J call TRBJ2-7, with TRBD2 matching over 14 bases. The length of the CDR3 is 14 residues. Germline-derived CDR1 and CDR2 are MNHNS and SASEGT. The V gene end was trimmed by 6 bases and the J gene end by 6 bases; junction bases not matched to a gene: 4. The CDR3 loop is CASRGTSGSSEQYV. The DNA of the CDR3 is TGTGCCAGCAGGGGGACTAGCGGGAGTAGCGAGCAGTACGTC.

The chain uses TRBV5-4 and TRBJ2-5, with 8 bases matching TRBD1. This CDR3 is built from 15 residues. Germline-derived CDR1 and CDR2 are SGHNT and YYREEE (reference sequence). Trimming cost V 3 bases and J 2 bases; bases outside gene matches: 6. This chain's CDR3 is CASSSTGVKQETQYF. The CDR3 DNA is TGTGCCAGCAGCTCGACAGGGGTCAAGCAAGAGACCCAGTACTTC.

The sample holds one count of this clone. The chain employs TRBV21-1 and TRBJ1-4; the listed D gene, TRBD1, was not tested against the DNA. TRBV21-1 corresponds to a pseudogene. This CDR3 comprises 12 residues. The DNA for the CDR3 is TGTGCCAGCAGCAAAAAGAACAGGAAACTGTTTTTT. Protein sequence: CASSKKNRKLFF.

This clone appeared a few times. The chain links TRBV6-5 to TRBJ1-5, with D tentatively TRBD1 (6 bases). The CDR3 contains 14 residues. Germline V lookup: CDR1 MNHEY, CDR2 SVGAGI. V was shortened by 2 bases and J by 1 base, with 6 bases between the two germline ends. DNA for the CDR3: TGTGCCAGCAGTTACGGGACAAGCAATCAGCCCCAGCATTTT. Protein: CASSYGTSNQPQHF.

The V call is TRBV6-5, the J call TRBJ2-5; 8 nucleotides align to TRBD2. The J call may be wrong; the DNA end is better matched by TRBJ2-7. The CDR3 is 16 amino acids. Germline lookup yields CDR1 MNHEY and CDR2 SVGAGI. CDR3 sequence: CASSYSHSRGAYEQYF. CDR3 DNA: TGTGCCAGCAGTTACTCGCACTCGCGGGGGGCCTACGAGCAGTACTTC.

The sample holds one count of this clone. The chain joins TRBV9 to TRBJ1-1; 12 bases are a match to TRBD1. The CDR3 runs to 18 residues. Germline trimming cut 3 bases from V and 2 bases from J; bases unmatched to any gene: 11. The V gene's germline CDR1 is SGDLS and CDR2 YYNGEE. CDR3: CASSAGTGGPGENTEAFF. The CDR3 DNA reads as TGTGCCAGCAGCGCCGGGACAGGGGGCCCCGGAGAAAACACTGAAGCTTTCTTT.

The chain is built from TRBV28 and TRBJ2-7; possibly TRBD2 for D (5 bases). The V gene's germline CDR1 is MDHEN and CDR2 SYDVKM. V shed 2 bases and J shed 9 bases, with 20 bases lying between them. This CDR3 is built from 15 residues. The CDR3 region is CASSLNASPMYGQYV. CDR3 in DNA: TGTGCCAGCAGTTTAAACGCTAGCCCCATGTATGGGCAGTACGTC.

The DNA for the CDR3 is TGTGCCAGCAGCTTCGGACAGGGGGAAGGTCAGCCCCAGCATTTT. It encodes CASSFGQGEGQPQHF. The chain joins TRBV7-2 to TRBJ1-5; 10 bases map to TRBD1. The trim removed 3 bases at V and 6 bases at J, leaving 5 bases unmatched. Germline V gene lookup returns CDR1 SGHTA and CDR2 FQGNSA. The CDR3 spans 15 residues.

This clone was recorded a few times. V and J are TRBV29-1 and TRBJ1-2; the match to TRBD1 covers 10 bases. Looked up from germline, CDR1 is SQVTM and CDR2 is ANQGSEA. The CDR3 sequence is 15 residues long. J was trimmed by 8 bases and V by 5 bases; bases with no gene match: 14. In DNA, the CDR3 is TGCAGCGTTTATCGACCGGGACAGGGGTTTGGAGGCTACACCTTC. Its protein product is CSVYRPGQGFGGYTF.

This chain connects TRBV6-5 to TRBJ2-5; TRBD2 matches at 9 bases. V was clipped by 6 bases and J by 11 bases; unmatched bases: 13. Germline values: CDR1 MNHEY, CDR2 SVGAGI. The CDR3 covers 14 residues. The CDR3 coding sequence is TGTGCCAGCAGAAGGGCCGGGACTAGCCCGGCTCAGTACTTC. Its translation is CASRRAGTSPAQYF.

This sequence joins TRBV27 and TRBJ2-1; TRBD2 aligns across 11 bases. The CDR3 sequence is 15 residues long. V lost 5 bases to trimming and J lost 7 bases; unmatched junction nucleotides: 7. Germline assignment: CDR1 MNHEY and CDR2 SMNVEV (reference sequence). CDR3 in amino acids: CASSIAGLAANEQFF. As DNA, the CDR3 is TGTGCCAGCAGTATCGCGGGACTAGCGGCAAATGAGCAGTTCTTC.

The chain is built from TRBV7-9 and TRBJ1-1; the D is unclear. The CDR3 covers 13 residues. Per the germline V gene, CDR1 is SEHNR and CDR2 is FQNEAQ (reference sequence). V lost 8 bases and J 0 bases, leaving 10 bases between the germline ends. The CDR3 sequence: CASSSKMNTEAFF. The DNA of the CDR3 is TGTGCCAGCTCTAGCAAGATGAACACTGAAGCTTTCTTT.

This chain links TRBV29-1 with TRBJ1-1, with D perhaps matching TRBD1 (6 bases). Germline V gene data show CDR1 as SQVTM and CDR2 as ANQGSEA. The CDR3 consists of 13 residues. V was pared by 7 bases and J by 1 base, with 13 bases between. In DNA, the CDR3 is TGCAGCGCGGAAAGGGGGGGGAACACTGAAGCTTTCTTT. It translates to CSAERGGNTEAFF.

The rearrangement links TRBV19 to TRBJ2-5; tentative D call: TRBD2 (5 bases). V was trimmed by 6 bases and J by 2 bases, leaving 16 bases between them. Germline V CDR1 and CDR2: LNHDA, SQIVND (reference sequence). This CDR3 is built from 15 residues. This CDR3 is CASSLIERGQETQYF. The CDR3 bases are TGTGCCAGTAGCCTTATAGAGAGAGGGCAAGAGACCCAGTACTTC.